This T cell receptor beta chain was sequenced for a study of T-cell memory formation after mild COVID-19. TCRdb recomputed calls from the 5' RACE reads with MiXCR, one row per CDR3 protein. The sample shows 500,000 to 550,000 distinct CDR3 sequences, about 20% of them seen only once. The germline V and J ends were trimmed by 2 bases and 0 bases, with 7 bases remaining between them. Germline assignment: CDR1 MNHEY and CDR2 SVGAGI. CDR3 length equals 14 residues. This chain links TRBV6-5 with TRBJ1-1, with D hard to call. Specimen: PBMCs or a T cell subset sorted from them (not recorded which). This sequence originates from an adult woman who had mild COVID-19 (a few samples of this study predate the infection). Cell type and time point are not known. CDR3 region: CASSYGRLNTEAFF. DNA for the CDR3: TGTGCCAGCAGTTACGGACGGCTGAACACTGAAGCTTTCTTT.